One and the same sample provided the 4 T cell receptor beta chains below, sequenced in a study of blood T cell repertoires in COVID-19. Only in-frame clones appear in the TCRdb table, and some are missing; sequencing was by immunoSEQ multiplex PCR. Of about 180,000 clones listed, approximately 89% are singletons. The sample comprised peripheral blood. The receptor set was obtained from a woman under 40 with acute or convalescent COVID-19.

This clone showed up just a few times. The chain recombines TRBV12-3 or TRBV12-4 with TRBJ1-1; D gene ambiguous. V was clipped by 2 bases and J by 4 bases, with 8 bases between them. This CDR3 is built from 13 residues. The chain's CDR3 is CASSLLRATEAFF. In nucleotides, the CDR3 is TGTGCCAGCAGTTTATTGAGGGCCACTGAAGCTTTCTTT.

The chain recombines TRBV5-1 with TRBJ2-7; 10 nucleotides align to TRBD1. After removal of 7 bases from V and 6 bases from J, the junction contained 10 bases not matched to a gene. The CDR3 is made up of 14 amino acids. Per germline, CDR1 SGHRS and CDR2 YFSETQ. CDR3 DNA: TGCGCCAGCGGCGGGGACAGGGGTCTCTCCGAGCAGTACTTC. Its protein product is CASGGDRGLSEQYF.

In DNA form, the CDR3 reads TGTGCCAGCAGCCGTAGGACAGCCATCTACGAGCAGTACTTC. As protein: CASSRRTAIYEQYF. The chain employs TRBV28 and TRBJ2-7, with D possibly TRBD1 on 6 matching bases. V lost 6 bases to trimming and J lost 3 bases, with 15 bases between them. This CDR3 spans 14 amino acids. Germline V gene data show CDR1 as MDHEN and CDR2 as SYDVKM. Filled out from reference TRBV28 and TRBJ2-7, the complete variable domain reads DVKVTQSSRYLVKRTGEKVFLECVQDMDHENMFWYRQDPGLGLRLIYFSYDVKMKEKGDIPEGYSVSREKKERFSLILESASTNQTSMYLCASSRRTAIYEQYFGPGTRLTVT.

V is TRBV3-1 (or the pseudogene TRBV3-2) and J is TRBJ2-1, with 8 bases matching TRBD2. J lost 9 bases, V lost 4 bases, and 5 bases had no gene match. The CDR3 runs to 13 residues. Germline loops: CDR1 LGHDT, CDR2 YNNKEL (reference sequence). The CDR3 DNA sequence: TGTGCCAGCAGCCGCGGACTAGCTGGTGAGCAGTTCTTC. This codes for CASSRGLAGEQFF.